These 28 T cell receptor delta chains were sequenced from one sample in a study of gamma-delta chains in newborns, infants, children. TCRdb repeated clone calling on the reads with CATT. The sample contains about 4,500 delta-chain clones, 4.5% to 5% of which appear only once. Sequences were obtained from blood. The receptors here all came from a child who was a newborn, infant or young child, either healthy, febrile or measles-vaccinated (not recorded which).

This clone has only a few counts. The chain uses TRDV2 and TRDJ3, with 8 bases aligning to TRDD3. This CDR3 has 17 residues. Germline CDR1 is GEAIGNYY and CDR2 is EKD. V shed 0 bases and J 2 bases; nucleotides not matched to a gene: 2. The CDR3 DNA follows: TGTGCCTGTGACACCTGGGGGATTACCTGGGACACCCGACAGATGTTTTTC. Protein sequence: CACDTWGITWDTRQMFF.

The rearrangement links TRDV2 to TRDJ1; 8 nucleotides agree with TRDD3. This CDR3 is 15 amino acids long. Trimming at V came to 6 bases and at J to 0 bases, leaving 8 bases not matched to a gene. The germline CDR1 and CDR2 sequences are GEAIGNYY and EKD. CDR3 protein: CACRALLGDTDKLIF. Here the CDR3 DNA reads TGTGCCTGTCGTGCTCTACTGGGGGACACCGATAAACTCATCTTT.

A few counts support this clone. V and J are TRDV3 and TRDJ1, with TRDD3 matching 12 bases. The V gene end was trimmed by 4 bases and the J gene end by 0 bases; junction bases not matched to a gene: 18. The V gene's germline CDR1 is TVYSNPD and CDR2 GDNSRS (reference sequence). The CDR3 totals 19 residues. The CDR3 spells CASRPSETGGYPYTDKLIF. CDR3 nucleotide sequence: TGTGCCTCTCGGCCTTCGGAAACTGGGGGATACCCATACACCGATAAACTCATCTTT.

CDR3 nucleotides: TGTGCCTGTGGGGGAGTGGGGGTCCCTTTGACAGCACAACTCTTCTTT. Protein: CACGGVGVPLTAQLFF. V gene TRDV2 combines with J gene TRDJ2; tentatively, D is TRDD3 (6 bases). CDR1 is GEAIGNYY and CDR2 is EKD in the germline V gene. The V end lost 5 bases, the J end lost 0 bases, and 15 bases lay between the germline ends. This CDR3 spans 16 amino acids.

As regards this clone: Compared with germline, one end of the junction differs, possibly owing to a read error. Other DNA sequences from this sample encode an identical CDR3 as well. V usage is TRDV2 and J usage is TRDJ1; 8 bases fit TRDD3. Germline V gene lookup returns CDR1 GEAIGNYY and CDR2 EKD. The length of the CDR3 is 14 residues. The DNA for the CDR3 is TGCGCCTGTGACAATATACTGGGGGCCGATAAACTCATCTTT. The encoded protein is CACDNILGADKLIF.

Relative to its sample, this clone is medium-sized. The chain joins TRDV2 to TRDJ3; 10 bases map to TRDD3. There are 20 residues in the CDR3. Germline-derived CDR1 and CDR2 are GEAIGNYY and EKD. Losses at the gene ends were 1 base for V and 2 bases for J; bases not matched to a gene: 10. The chain's CDR3 is CACDTVGDTRGPWDTRQMFF. The CDR3 region has the DNA TGTGCCTGTGACACGGTGGGGGATACCCGTGGGCCCTGGGACACCCGACAGATGTTTTTC.

This clone was detected a few times. V is TRAV29/DV5 and J is TRDJ2; the D is unclear. Deletions cut 0 bases from V and 0 bases from J, with 6 bases between. The V gene's germline CDR1 is NSMFDY and CDR2 ISSIKDK. This CDR3 contains 14 residues. CDR3 in DNA: TGTGCAGCAAGCGCGGGTACTTTGACAGCACAACTCTTCTTT. It yields the protein CAASAGTLTAQLFF.

The rearrangement joins TRDV2 to TRDJ1; the D is unclear. Germline V gives CDR1 GEAIGNYY, CDR2 EKD. The ends were cut back, 7 bases at V and 0 bases at J, with 5 bases in the middle. The CDR3 sequence is 11 residues long. CDR3 sequence: CACKYTDKLIF. The CDR3, as DNA: TGTGCCTGCAAGTACACCGATAAACTCATCTTT.

In this sample, this clone turned up a few times. The rearrangement joins TRDV2 to TRDJ2, with 9 positions matching TRDD3. Germline V lookup: CDR1 GEAIGNYY, CDR2 EKD. The trim removed 1 base at V and 3 bases at J, leaving 5 bases unmatched. The CDR3 covers 16 residues. CDR3: CACDTVGIRMTAQLFF. CDR3 in DNA: TGTGCCTGTGACACTGTGGGGATACGTATGACAGCACAACTCTTCTTT.

V gene TRDV1 combines with J gene TRDJ1, with TRDD3 matching over 7 bases. Germline assignment: CDR1 TSWWSYY and CDR2 QGS. Trimming removed 5 bases from V and 4 bases from J; junction bases left unmatched: 22. The CDR3 has 19 residues. CDR3 residues: CALGKMGQEAWGSIDKLIF. For the CDR3, the DNA is TGTGCTCTTGGGAAAATGGGCCAAGAGGCCTGGGGGTCGATCGATAAACTCATCTTT.

This clone was counted only a few times. This chain connects TRDV3 to TRDJ1; D is unclear. V was pared by 2 bases and J by 0 bases, with 10 bases between. The CDR3 length is 13 residues. Germline CDR1 and CDR2: TVYSNPD and GDNSRS (reference sequence). The CDR3 loop is CAFPWEYTDKLIF. The CDR3 bases are TGTGCCTTTCCATGGGAGTACACCGATAAACTCATCTTT.

The chain carries TRDV2 and TRDJ3, with 12 bases identical to TRDD3. CDR3 size: 19 residues. After removal of 2 bases from V and 7 bases from J, the junction contained 11 bases not matched to a gene. The V gene's germline CDR1 is GEAIGNYY and CDR2 EKD. The CDR3 region has the DNA TGTGCCTGTGACAAACTGGGGGATACAAAACACTGTGACACCCGACAGATGTTTTTC. Translated, it gives CACDKLGDTKHCDTRQMFF.

Only a few counts were recorded for this clone. V is TRDV1 and J is TRDJ1; D ambiguous. The CDR3 is 17 residues long. The germline gives CDR1 TSWWSYY, CDR2 QGS. Trimming pared 0 bases from V and 0 bases from J, leaving 14 bases between. The CDR3 DNA is TGTGCTCTTGGGGAACTCTATTCCATCCTGTACACCGATAAACTCATCTTT. This codes for CALGELYSILYTDKLIF.

This clone is categorized as medium-sized. V usage is TRDV2 and J usage is TRDJ2; 11 bases fit TRDD3. Germline V CDR1 and CDR2: GEAIGNYY, EKD. CDR3 length equals 17 residues. With V trimmed by 1 base and J by 2 bases, 5 bases remained unmatched. The CDR3 region is CACDTLGDTSLTAQLFF. CDR3 DNA sequence: TGTGCCTGTGACACGCTGGGGGATACTTCATTGACAGCACAACTCTTCTTT.

This clone was seen a handful of times. The V gene is TRDV2, the J gene TRDJ3; TRDD3 agrees at 11 bases. V was pared by 0 bases and J by 1 base, with 7 bases of the junction left unmatched. This CDR3 region has 20 residues. The V gene's germline CDR1 is GEAIGNYY and CDR2 EKD. The CDR3 coding sequence is TGTGCCTGTGACACCTTGGGGGATACGCGAGGGTCCTGGGACACCCGACAGATGTTTTTC. This codes for CACDTLGDTRGSWDTRQMFF.

V gene TRDV2 combines with J gene TRDJ2; 9 nucleotides match TRDD3. V shed 4 bases, J shed 0 bases, and the junction held 8 bases outside the gene matches. The CDR3 has 17 residues. Germline V CDR1 and CDR2: GEAIGNYY, EKD. The CDR3 loop is CACDPLGDKALTAQLFF. The CDR3 nucleotides read TGTGCCTGTGATCCCTTGGGGGATAAAGCTTTGACAGCACAACTCTTCTTT.

In this sample, this clone turned up a few times. At one end, the junction sequence differs from germline, possibly due to a read error. The chain has TRDV2 and TRDJ3; TRDD3 matches at 7 bases. Germline CDR1 is GEAIGNYY and CDR2 is EKD. The CDR3 is 18 residues long. The CDR3 here is CACDTLLGSSRDTRQMFF. In DNA, the CDR3 is TGTGCCTGTGATACGCTACTGGGGAGCTCCCGGGACACCCGACAGATGTTTTTC.

This clone was counted between two and nine times. The rearrangement joins TRDV2 to TRDJ3, with TRDD3 matching 12 bases. V shed 1 base, J shed 0 bases, and the junction held 3 bases outside the gene matches. This CDR3 region has 19 residues. Germline CDR1 GEAIGNYY, CDR2 EKD. The CDR3 loop is CACDTAGGYVSWDTRQMFF. CDR3 in DNA: TGTGCCTGTGACACTGCTGGGGGATACGTCTCCTGGGACACCCGACAGATGTTTTTC.

This clone was observed a few times. The chain couples TRAV29/DV5 to TRDJ2; TRDD3 matches 12 bases. The germline V gene has CDR1 NSMFDY and CDR2 ISSIKDK. Trimming cost V 0 bases and J 8 bases; bases outside gene matches: 8. The CDR3 runs to 16 residues. The CDR3 DNA reads as TGTGCAGCAAGCGCGCGGCCCACTGGGGGATACGCACAACTCTTCTTT. Its protein is CAASARPTGGYAQLFF.

This clone has just a few counts. A much larger clone is a single base away; this may be a read error. Other DNA sequences in the sample encode the same CDR3. This chain joins TRDV2 and TRDJ3; TRDD3 agrees at 10 bases. J gave up 1 base and V 3 bases, and 8 bases lay outside the gene matches. Per the germline V gene, CDR1 is GEAIGNYY and CDR2 is EKD. This CDR3 is built from 19 residues. For the CDR3, the DNA is TGTGCCTGTGACCAGACTGGGGGATCCAGTTCCTGGGACACCCGACAGATGTTTTTC. Protein product: CACDQTGGSSSWDTRQMFF.

The rearrangement links TRDV2 to TRDJ2; 13 bases are a match to TRDD3. CDR3 length: 16 amino acids. CDR1 is GEAIGNYY and CDR2 is EKD in the germline V gene. The V gene end was trimmed by 3 bases and the J gene end by 8 bases; junction bases not matched to a gene: 8. CDR3 DNA sequence: TGTGCCTGTGACTCCCTACTGGGGGATACGTGGGCACAACTCTTCTTT. Its translation: CACDSLLGDTWAQLFF.

V gene TRDV1 combines with J gene TRDJ1, with TRDD3 matching over 8 bases. Germline CDR1 TSWWSYY, CDR2 QGS. CDR3 size: 19 residues. V was pared by 4 bases and J by 1 base, with 17 bases of the junction left unmatched. This CDR3 reads CALGGRPLLGGRCTDKLIF. CDR3 nucleotides: TGTGCTCTTGGGGGAAGACCCCTACTGGGGGGCAGGTGCACCGATAAACTCATCTTT.

By share, this clone ranks as medium-sized (0.01 to 0.1%). In nucleotides, the CDR3 is TGTGCCTGTGACAGGCTGGGGATGAGCTCCTGGGACACCCGACAGATGTTTTTC. Its protein is CACDRLGMSSWDTRQMFF. The chain combines TRDV2 with TRDJ3; the D gene is possibly TRDD3 (6 bases). Germline CDR1 GEAIGNYY, CDR2 EKD. This CDR3 is 18 amino acids long. Trimming stripped 2 bases from V and 0 bases from J, with 13 bases between.

This clone has just a few counts. J is TRDJ3 and V is TRDV2; TRDD3 aligns across 9 bases. The CDR3 sequence is 18 residues long. With 1 base clipped from V and 0 bases from J, the junction kept 3 bases outside the gene matches. Germline assignment: CDR1 GEAIGNYY and CDR2 EKD. The CDR3 DNA sequence: TGTGCCTGTGACACGGGCTGGGGGATCTCCTGGGACACCCGACAGATGTTTTTC. This gives the protein CACDTGWGISWDTRQMFF.

Turning to this clone: This may arise from a read error, as a much more abundant clone is one base away. At the DNA level, this CDR3 is encoded by other sequences in the same sample as well. This chain joins TRDV2 and TRDJ3; 12 bases line up with TRDD3. Trimming at V came to 0 bases and at J to 0 bases, leaving 2 bases not matched to a gene. The CDR3 totals 19 residues. CDR1 is GEAIGNYY, CDR2 EKD, per germline. CDR3 nucleotide sequence: TGTGCCTGTGACACCTTACTGGGGGATACCTCCTGGGACACCCGACAGATGTTTTTC. Amino acids: CACDTLLGDTSWDTRQMFF.

This clone is labeled medium-sized (0.01 to 0.1%). In DNA, the CDR3 is TGTGCCTGTGACTCGCCTGGGGGATCCAGCTCCTGGGACACCCGACAGATGTTTTTC. Translation gives CACDSPGGSSSWDTRQMFF. The chain couples TRDV2 to TRDJ3; TRDD3 agrees at 9 bases. This CDR3 is 19 amino acids long. The V segment lost 3 bases and the J segment 0 bases; nucleotides outside the gene matches: 8. Germline loops: CDR1 GEAIGNYY, CDR2 EKD.

This clone ranks as medium-sized. The CDR3 region has the DNA TGTGCCTGTGACACCGTGGGGGATGGCTCCTGGGACACCCGACAGATGTTTTTC. Translation gives CACDTVGDGSWDTRQMFF. The chain is built from TRDV2 and TRDJ3, with 8 bases fitting TRDD3. CDR1 is GEAIGNYY and CDR2 is EKD in the germline V gene. V lost 0 bases, J lost 0 bases, and 3 bases stayed unmatched. This CDR3 has 18 amino acids.

This clone was counted a few times. Other DNA sequences in the same sample also yield this CDR3. This chain joins TRDV2 and TRDJ3; tentative D call: TRDD3 (6 bases). Trimming took off 0 bases at V and 6 bases at J, with 11 bases between the two ends. Germline V gives CDR1 GEAIGNYY, CDR2 EKD. This CDR3 has 16 residues. CDR3 sequence: CACDTAGISDTRQMFF. Written as DNA, the CDR3 is TGTGCCTGTGACACCGCGGGGATCTCGGACACCCGACAGATGTTTTTC.